Presented here are 11 T cell receptor beta chains from one specimen sequenced in a study of blood T cell repertoires in COVID-19 (TCRdb year 2020). Libraries were built with the immunoSEQ multiplex PCR assay. The immuneACCESS repertoire file appears here via TCRdb, limited to in-frame rearrangements. These files lack a portion of the clones; in checked studies, under half of the deficit traces to unresolved V genes, and the cause of the others is not known. For this sample the table gives fewer than 300,000 clones, of which 60% to 75% were detected only once. The ten most abundant clones make up more than 2.5% of the sample. Sequences were obtained from peripheral blood. These receptors all stem from a woman older than 75 with acute or convalescent COVID-19.

This clone appeared once. V and J are TRBV5-1 and TRBJ2-3; TRBD2 aligns across 7 bases. Germline CDR1 SGHRS, CDR2 YFSETQ. The CDR3 sequence is 19 residues long. J lost 2 bases, V lost 0 bases, and 15 bases had no gene match. The CDR3 sequence is CASSLGSILAATFTDTQYF. The CDR3 coding sequence is TGCGCCAGCAGCTTGGGTAGCATCCTAGCGGCAACCTTCACAGATACGCAGTATTTT.

The rearrangement uses TRBV18 and TRBJ2-3; the D gene is possibly TRBD1 (5 bases). Trimming shortened V by 4 bases and J by 11 bases, and 19 bases separated the two germline ends. The CDR3 is 14 amino acids. Germline assignment: CDR1 KGHSH and CDR2 LQKENI. This CDR3 is CASSRDSPTGGQYF. CDR3 sequence (DNA): TGTGCCAGCTCACGGGATTCCCCCACAGGTGGGCAGTATTTT. The full variable domain, its missing parts supplied by reference TRBV18 and TRBJ2-3, is NAGVMQNPRHLVRRRGQEARLRCSPMKGHSHVYWYRQLPEEGLKFMVYLQKENIIDESGMPKERFSAEFPKEGPSILRIQQVVRGDSAAYFCASSRDSPTGGQYFGPGTRLTVL.

V and J are TRBV7-9 and TRBJ2-2; D uncertain. This CDR3 region has 13 residues. Germline V gene data show CDR1 as SEHNR and CDR2 as FQNEAQ (reference sequence). Trimming removed 10 bases at V and 5 bases at J, with 14 bases between. This chain's CDR3 is CAIEPLNTGELFF. CDR3 DNA: TGTGCCATCGAGCCGTTGAATACCGGGGAGCTGTTTTTT.

This sequence joins TRBV6-6 and TRBJ2-1; 9 nucleotides match TRBD1. The germline CDR1 and CDR2 sequences are MNHNY and SVGAGI (reference sequence). V shed 10 bases and J 5 bases; nucleotides not matched to a gene: 9. CDR3 length equals 14 residues. The CDR3 sequence is CAITPDRGDNEQFF. The CDR3 DNA is TGTGCCATTACACCGGACAGGGGTGACAATGAGCAGTTCTTC.

The chain has TRBV6-5 and TRBJ1-6; TRBD1 matches 8 bases. The junction had 2 bases not matched to a gene; V was cut back by 4 bases and J by 0 bases. The CDR3 is 16 amino acids. Looked up from germline, CDR1 is MNHEY and CDR2 is SVGAGI. Here the CDR3 DNA reads TGTGCCAGCAGTTCCCAGGGGGCCTCCTATAATTCACCCCTCCACTTT. As protein: CASSSQGASYNSPLHF.

This clone occurred many times. The chain joins TRBV19 to TRBJ1-6, with 9 positions matching TRBD1. V was pared by 4 bases and J by 13 bases, with 14 bases of the junction left unmatched. The CDR3 is made up of 16 amino acids. Germline CDR1 and CDR2: LNHDA and SQIVND (reference sequence). This CDR3 is CASSRSRDREFSPLHF. The CDR3 DNA reads TGTGCCAGTAGTAGGTCCCGGGACAGGGAGTTTTCGCCCCTCCACTTT.

This chain uses TRBV14 with TRBJ2-5; weak D call: TRBD2 (5 bases). CDR1 and CDR2 from the germline V gene are SGHDN and FVKESK. V dropped 0 bases and J dropped 2 bases, with 19 bases sitting between them. The CDR3 is 18 residues long. The CDR3 DNA reads TGTGCCAGCAGCCAAGAGGAGGCCAGCTGGTACTTACAAGAGACCCAGTACTTC. Translating gives CASSQEEASWYLQETQYF.

V and J are TRBV5-4 and TRBJ2-5, with a weak D call TRBD2 (7 bases). The CDR3 length is 15 residues. With 4 bases removed from V and 5 bases from J, the gap between germline ends came to 18 bases. Germline V lookup: CDR1 SGHNT, CDR2 YYREEE (reference sequence). For the CDR3, the DNA is TGTGCCAGCAGCCCTCGTGGGGGGAGGGGGGAGACCCAGTACTTC. Residues: CASSPRGGRGETQYF.

The rearrangement links TRBV6-5 to TRBJ2-7; 9 bases agree with TRBD2. Per the germline V gene, CDR1 is MNHEY and CDR2 is SVGAGI. The CDR3 is 14 residues long. J gave up 5 bases and V 8 bases, and 10 bases lay outside the gene matches. The CDR3 sequence is CASRRLAGSHEQYF. Written as DNA, the CDR3 is TGTGCCAGCCGGAGGCTAGCGGGGTCTCACGAGCAGTACTTC.

The V and J genes are TRBV5-5 and TRBJ1-1; D is unresolved. The CDR3 covers 15 residues. Germline V gene data show CDR1 as SGHKS and CDR2 as YYEKEE (reference sequence). The ends were cut back, 3 bases at V and 1 base at J, with 13 bases in the middle. The CDR3 DNA sequence: TGTGCCAGCAGCTCTCTTTCACATCCGAACACTGAAGCTTTCTTT. Translating gives CASSSLSHPNTEAFF. Combining the CDR3 with reference TRBV5-5 and TRBJ1-1 gives the whole variable domain DAGVTQSPTHLIKTRGQQVTLRCSPISGHKSVSWYQQVLGQGPQFIFQYYEKEERGRGNFPDRFSARQFPNYSSELNVNALLLGDSALYLCASSSLSHPNTEAFFGQGTRLTVV.

The gene calls are TRBV7-9 and TRBJ2-3; D not certain. V gave up 0 bases and J gave up 5 bases, with 12 bases separating them. The CDR3 is 15 residues long. The V gene's germline CDR1 is SEHNR and CDR2 FQNEAQ (reference sequence). CDR3 sequence (DNA): TGTGCCAGCAGCTTAGCGGGCCAGCAGAGAGATACGCAGTATTTT. As protein: CASSLAGQQRDTQYF.